These 21 T cell receptor beta chains were all obtained from the same sample, sequenced in a study of blood T cell repertoires in COVID-19. Here immunoSEQ multiplex PCR was the method, and the copy in TCRdb shows in-frame clones only, minus some. The table lists tens of thousands of clones, approximately 92% of them singletons. The specimen sequenced was peripheral blood. These receptors all come from a man aged 55-75 years with active COVID-19.

This chain connects TRBV28 to TRBJ2-4; D possibly corresponds to TRBD1 (5 bases). Trimming took off 6 bases at V and 0 bases at J, with 12 bases between the two ends. CDR3 length: 15 residues. The germline gives CDR1 MDHEN, CDR2 SYDVKM. For the CDR3, the DNA is TGTGCCAGCAGCCCTGGACAAATAGCCAAAAACATTCAGTACTTC. Residues: CASSPGQIAKNIQYF.

V gene TRBV5-1 combines with J gene TRBJ2-7; D is perhaps TRBD1 (6 bases). Germline CDR1 and CDR2: SGHRS and YFSETQ. This CDR3 has 15 amino acids. V lost 1 base, J lost 1 base, and 12 bases lay in between. Written as DNA, the CDR3 is TGCGCCAGCAGCTTGAGTCCAGGGGATTCCTACGAGCAGTACTTC. Translation gives CASSLSPGDSYEQYF.

This sequence joins TRBV9 and TRBJ1-3; the D gene is possibly TRBD1 (6 bases). The CDR3 length is 14 residues. Trimming pared 2 bases from V and 4 bases from J, leaving 10 bases between. The germline CDR1 and CDR2 sequences are SGDLS and YYNGEE. The CDR3 sequence is CASSVSGAGNTIYF. CDR3 coding DNA: TGTGCCAGCAGCGTTTCAGGGGCCGGAAACACCATATATTTT.

The CDR3 region has the DNA TGCAGCGTGCCCGGACAATTCAAGGGGGGCTACACCTTC. Its protein is CSVPGQFKGGYTF. V gene TRBV29-1 combines with J gene TRBJ1-2; TRBD1 is a possible D gene (5 bases). The CDR3 has 13 residues. The V gene lost 6 bases and the J gene lost 8 bases, with 19 bases spanning the gap. Germline V gene data show CDR1 as SQVTM and CDR2 as ANQGSEA.

This chain joins TRBV6-6 and TRBJ1-4; 7 bases map to TRBD1. The CDR3 runs 14 residues. The trim removed 7 bases at V and 1 base at J, leaving 3 bases unmatched. The germline V gene has CDR1 MNHNY and CDR2 SVGAGI (reference sequence). CDR3 bases: TGTGCCAGCACTAGGACAGGAACTAATGAAAAACTGTTTTTT. Encoded protein: CASTRTGTNEKLFF.

The chain carries TRBV14 and TRBJ2-7; D unclear. This CDR3 region has 12 residues. Trimming left V 4 bases short and J 0 bases short, with 4 bases between. Looked up from germline, CDR1 is SGHDN and CDR2 is FVKESK. This CDR3 reads CASSRASYEQYF. The DNA of the CDR3 is TGTGCCAGCAGCCGGGCCTCCTACGAGCAGTACTTC.

The DNA for the CDR3 is TGTGCCAGCAACCTTGACAGGGGAAGGCAGTACTTC. Its protein is CASNLDRGRQYF. This chain connects TRBV7-2 to TRBJ2-7; 8 positions agree with TRBD1. The length of the CDR3 is 12 residues. Germline loops: CDR1 SGHTA, CDR2 FQGNSA. The ends lost 7 bases at V and 9 bases at J; junction bases unmatched: 8.

V usage is TRBV18 and J usage is TRBJ2-3; TRBD1 might be the D (6 bases). Germline assignment: CDR1 KGHSH and CDR2 LQKENI. This CDR3 is built from 16 residues. Trimming took 1 base from V and 2 from J, leaving 13 bases between them. The CDR3 reads CASSPLGGANTDTQYF. CDR3 bases: TGTGCCAGCTCACCACTAGGGGGAGCGAACACAGATACGCAGTATTTT.

Concerning this clone: A junction end diverges from the germline sequence, so it may reflect a read error. V usage is TRBV4-2 and J usage is TRBJ2-5, with a possible D match to TRBD2 (6 bases). This CDR3 spans 16 amino acids. The germline CDR1 and CDR2 sequences are LGHNA and YNFKEQ. The CDR3 sequence is CASSQDGGGHQGTQYF. For the CDR3, the DNA is TGTGCCAGCAGCCAAGATGGGGGAGGCCACCAAGGGACCCAGTACTTC.

Only a few counts were recorded for this clone. V usage is TRBV3-1 (or the pseudogene TRBV3-2) and J usage is TRBJ2-2; D not resolved. The V gene's germline CDR1 is LGHDT and CDR2 YNNKEL (reference sequence). With 2 bases removed from V and 7 bases from J, the gap between germline ends came to 5 bases. The CDR3 covers 12 residues. The CDR3 sequence: CASSQTNGELFF. In nucleotides, the CDR3 is TGTGCCAGCAGCCAAACTAACGGGGAGCTGTTTTTT.

The gene calls are TRBV15 and TRBJ1-3; no clear D gene. The CDR3 covers 15 residues. Trimming left V 4 bases short and J 3 bases short, with 13 bases between. Germline values: CDR1 LNHNV, CDR2 YYDKDF (reference sequence). Written as DNA, the CDR3 is TGTGCCACCAGCAAGCGGGGAGGGATTGGAAACACCATATATTTT. This sequence encodes CATSKRGGIGNTIYF. The complete variable domain, with remaining parts taken from reference TRBV15 and TRBJ1-3, reads DAMVIQNPRYQVTQFGKPVTLSCSQTLNHNVMYWYQQKSSQAPKLLFHYYDKDFNNEADTPDNFQSRRPNTSFCFLDIRSPGLGDTAMYLCATSKRGGIGNTIYFGEGSWLTVV.

The J gene is TRBJ2-7, the V gene TRBV4-3, with D uncertain. The V end was cut by 5 bases, the J end by 0 bases, with 11 bases between. The CDR3 is made up of 14 amino acids. Germline V gives CDR1 LGHNA, CDR2 YSLEER. The CDR3 region has the DNA TGCGCCAGCAGCTGGTCGTCAGGCTCCTACGAGCAGTACTTC. Its translation is CASSWSSGSYEQYF.

In nucleotides, the CDR3 is TGTGCCAGCTCAATGCGGACAGCGACAGATACGCAGTATTTT. It yields the protein CASSMRTATDTQYF. This chain links TRBV18 with TRBJ2-3; tentative D call: TRBD1 (6 bases). This CDR3 has 14 residues. Trimming took off 5 bases at V and 3 bases at J, with 12 bases between the two ends. Germline lookup yields CDR1 KGHSH and CDR2 LQKENI.

The chain employs TRBV2 and TRBJ2-4, with D uncertain. In germline, CDR1 is SNHLY, CDR2 FYNNEI. The V end was cut by 2 bases, the J end by 0 bases, with 8 bases between. This CDR3 contains 15 residues. CDR3 sequence: CASSELTIAKNIQYF. For the CDR3, the DNA is TGTGCCAGCAGTGAATTGACAATAGCCAAAAACATTCAGTACTTC. Full variable domain (outside the CDR3, taken from reference TRBV2 and TRBJ2-4): EPEVTQTPSHQVTQMGQEVILRCVPISNHLYFYWYRQILGQKVEFLVSFYNNEISEKSEIFDDQFSVERPDGSNFTLKIRSTKLEDSAMYFCASSELTIAKNIQYFGAGTRLSVL.

The chain employs TRBV27 and TRBJ2-3; D is perhaps TRBD2 (5 bases). Germline lookup yields CDR1 MNHEY and CDR2 SMNVEV (reference sequence). V was shortened by 6 bases and J by 4 bases, with 11 bases between the two germline ends. The CDR3 consists of 13 residues. The CDR3: CASSRTGSDTQYF. DNA of the CDR3: TGTGCCAGCAGCCGCACGGGGTCAGATACGCAGTATTTT.

The rearrangement uses TRBV7-9 and TRBJ1-1, with D uncertain. V lost 5 bases and J 9 bases, leaving 16 bases between the germline ends. Germline CDR1 reads SEHNR; CDR2 reads FQNEAQ (reference sequence). This CDR3 comprises 13 residues. Written as DNA, the CDR3 is TGTGCCAGCAGCGAACTGAGTGGTAGTAAAGCTTTCTTT. It is translated as CASSELSGSKAFF.

CDR3 nucleotide sequence: TGTGCCAGCAGCCAAGGACAGGGCTTTTCTATGAACACTGAAGCTTTCTTT. It yields the protein CASSQGQGFSMNTEAFF. The chain couples TRBV5-4 to TRBJ1-1; TRBD1 matches at 8 bases. The CDR3 has 17 residues. CDR1 and CDR2 (germline): SGHNT, YYREEE (reference sequence). V dropped 4 bases and J dropped 0; count of bases not matched to a gene: 11.

The CDR3 region has the DNA TGTGCCAGCAGCCCGACAGGGAATCAGCCCCAGCATTTT. Protein: CASSPTGNQPQHF. This chain joins TRBV6-1 and TRBJ1-5; TRBD1 agrees at 7 bases. The CDR3 spans 13 residues. Germline V CDR1 and CDR2: MNHNS, SASEGT. With V trimmed by 6 bases and J by 4 bases, 3 bases remained unmatched.

This clone has a single count. The gene calls are TRBV12-2 and TRBJ2-3; TRBD2 is the table's D call and was not checked against the DNA. TRBV12-2 is a pseudogene segment. This CDR3 comprises 18 residues. The DNA for the CDR3 is TGTGCAAGTCGCTTACCAAGGACTAGCGGAGCTAGCACAGATACGCAGTATTTT. Translation: CASRLPRTSGASTDTQYF.

J is TRBJ2-5 and V is TRBV5-1; tentative D call: TRBD1 (6 bases). CDR3 length equals 14 residues. Trimming took 2 bases from V and 2 from J, leaving 10 bases between them. Germline V lookup: CDR1 SGHRS, CDR2 YFSETQ. This chain's CDR3 is CASSLGTLQETQYF. CDR3 nucleotide sequence: TGCGCCAGCAGCTTAGGGACACTGCAAGAGACCCAGTACTTC.

This clone was observed a single time. The chain joins TRBV9 to TRBJ1-2; a possible D gene is TRBD1 (5 bases). Germline CDR1 reads SGDLS; CDR2 reads YYNGEE. CDR3 length: 15 amino acids. The V and J ends lost 0 bases and 7 bases respectively, with 16 bases between them. In DNA, the CDR3 is TGTGCCAGCAGCGTAGAACCAGGGAGGATCCGTGGCTACACCTTC. This encodes CASSVEPGRIRGYTF.